The clone carrying this TCR beta chain has a handful of counts. The library put unique molecular identifiers onto individual cDNA molecules. Using its own MiXCR run on the RACE reads, TCRdb lists one record per CDR3 protein. The sample carries roughly 120,000 distinct CDR3 sequences, around 8.2% recorded once. This CDR3 region has 15 residues. Germline CDR1 is SGHAT and CDR2 is FQNNGV. The V end lost 5 bases, the J end lost 2 bases, and 14 bases lay between the germline ends. This entry belongs to a study of human T cells and chemical hapten exposure. As for time point: healthy volunteer bleed at 2 weeks. Unfractionated whole blood yielded the extracted total RNA.

This receptor was taken from a male donor in good health. Some clones in this sample may be carry-over from other donors' samples. The sample was whole blood. The rearrangement uses TRBV11-2 and TRBJ2-3, with D possibly matching TRBD2 (5 bases). CDR3 in amino acids: CASSPNPGFTDTQYF. The CDR3 DNA reads as TGTGCCAGCAGCCCTAATCCGGGATTCACAGATACGCAGTATTTT.